This T cell receptor (beta chain) was profiled in a study of shared clonotypes between healthy human individuals. V was trimmed by 5 bases and J by 0 bases, leaving 17 bases between them. Germline V gives CDR1 SGHTA, CDR2 FQGNSA. This CDR3 region has 17 residues. Study observations and caveats: Clonotype sharing among donors, it was expected, would be affected by sequencing depth.

Notes on this clone: What it binds is not known.

TCRdb's copy holds only in-frame clones and misses some; the assay was immunoSEQ multiplex PCR. The sample shows roughly 2.4 million clones, under 97% of them seen only once. Source material: naive CD4+ T cells sorted from blood. Specified subset: CD45RA+ positively selected. The clonotype comes from a man aged 18 to 29 in good health. This chain joins TRBV7-2 and TRBJ1-3, with D perhaps matching TRBD1 (6 bases). In DNA form, the CDR3 reads TGTGCCAGCAGCGTACGACAGGCACCTTACTCTGGAAACACCATATATTTT. Translated: CASSVRQAPYSGNTIYF. The variable domain in full, completed from reference TRBV7-2 and TRBJ1-3, reads GAGVSQSPSNKVTEKGKDVELRCDPISGHTALYWYRQSLGQGLEFLIYFQGNSAPDKSGLPSDRFSAERTGGSVSTLTIQRTQQEDSAVYLCASSVRQAPYSGNTIYFGEGSWLTVV.